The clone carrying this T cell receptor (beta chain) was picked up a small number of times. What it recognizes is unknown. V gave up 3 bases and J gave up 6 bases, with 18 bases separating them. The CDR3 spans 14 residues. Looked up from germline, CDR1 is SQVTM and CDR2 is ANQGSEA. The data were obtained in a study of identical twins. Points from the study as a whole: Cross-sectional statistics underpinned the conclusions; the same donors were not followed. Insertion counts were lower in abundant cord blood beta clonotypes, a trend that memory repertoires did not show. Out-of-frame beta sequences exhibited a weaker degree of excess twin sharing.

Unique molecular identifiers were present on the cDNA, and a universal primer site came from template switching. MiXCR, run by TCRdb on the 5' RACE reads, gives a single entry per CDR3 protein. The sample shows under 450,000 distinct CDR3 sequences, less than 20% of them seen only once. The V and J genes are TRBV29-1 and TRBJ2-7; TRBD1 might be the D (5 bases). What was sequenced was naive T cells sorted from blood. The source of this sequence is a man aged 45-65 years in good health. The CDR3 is CSVDKGHSTGEQYF. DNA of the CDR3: TGCAGCGTTGATAAGGGGCATAGCACGGGCGAGCAGTACTTC.